The rows below give T cell receptor beta chains drawn from one sample of a study of blood T cell repertoires in COVID-19. Method: immunoSEQ multiplex PCR; TCRdb's copy keeps in-frame clones and lacks some. The sample contains roughly 250,000 clones, 70% to 85% of which appear only once. The specimen sequenced was peripheral blood. The receptors were sampled from a human donor with COVID-19, enrolled during active disease. The donor label of this sample is uncertain. The CDR3 runs from the conserved cysteine through the conserved F or W. A D gene is named only where the DNA matches it firmly. Only part of the rows carry a size: once, few, many, or a class if the clone is expanded.

cdr3_aa: CAWRRNFGEAFF
cdr3_nt: TGTGCCTGGAGGCGTAACTTCGGTGAAGCTTTCTTT
v_call: TRBV30
d_call: .
clone_size: few
j_call: TRBJ1-1

cdr3_aa: CASTRTGANQFSGNTIYF
cdr3_nt: TGTGCCAGCACAAGGACAGGGGCCAACCAATTCTCTGGAAACACCATATATTTT
v_call: TRBV9
d_call: TRBD1
clone_size: .
j_call: TRBJ1-3

cdr3_aa: CASSYSSAQPQHF
cdr3_nt: TGTGCCAGCAGTTACTCGTCCGCGCAGCCCCAGCATTTT
v_call: TRBV6-5
d_call: .
clone_size: .
j_call: TRBJ1-5

cdr3_aa: CASGPDLKGYTF
cdr3_nt: TGTGCCAGCGGGCCCGATCTCAAAGGCTACACCTTC
v_call: TRBV28
d_call: .
clone_size: .
j_call: TRBJ1-2

cdr3_aa: CASSLSRTGLTYYGYTF
cdr3_nt: TGTGCCAGCAGTTTATCGAGGACAGGGTTAACTTACTATGGCTACACCTTC
v_call: TRBV27
d_call: TRBD1
clone_size: .
j_call: TRBJ1-2

cdr3_aa: CATSAGGQGGDNEQFF
cdr3_nt: TGTGCCACCAGTGCCGGGGGACAGGGTGGTGACAATGAGCAGTTCTTC
v_call: TRBV24-1
d_call: TRBD1
clone_size: .
j_call: TRBJ2-1

cdr3_aa: CASSFVGSVGTEAFF
cdr3_nt: TGCGCCAGCAGCTTTGTGGGGAGTGTGGGTACTGAAGCTTTCTTT
v_call: TRBV5-1
d_call: .
clone_size: .
j_call: TRBJ1-1

cdr3_aa: CATSDSAGSGQETQYF
cdr3_nt: TGTGCCACCAGTGACTCCGCGGGTAGCGGGCAAGAGACCCAGTACTTC
v_call: TRBV24-1
d_call: TRBD2
clone_size: .
j_call: TRBJ2-5

cdr3_aa: CASSLGGRTSGGSTDTQYF
cdr3_nt: TGTGCCAGCAGCTTGGGGGGTCGGACTAGCGGGGGTAGCACAGATACGCAGTATTTT
v_call: TRBV5-4
d_call: TRBD2
clone_size: .
j_call: TRBJ2-3

cdr3_aa: CASSLDRVGREQYF
cdr3_nt: TGTGCCAGCAGCCTGGACAGGGTGGGCCGCGAGCAGTACTTC
v_call: TRBV9
d_call: TRBD1
clone_size: .
j_call: TRBJ2-7

cdr3_aa: CASSLPYPNSGNTIYF
cdr3_nt: TGTGCCAGCAGTTTGCCCTATCCCAACTCTGGAAACACCATATATTTT
v_call: TRBV28
d_call: .
clone_size: .
j_call: TRBJ1-3

cdr3_aa: CTSRPIRDRGRRNQPQHF
cdr3_nt: TGCACCAGCAGGCCTATCCGGGACAGAGGCAGGAGGAATCAGCCCCAGCATTTT
v_call: TRBV1
d_call: .
clone_size: once
j_call: TRBJ1-5

cdr3_aa: CASSPRGYSYEQYF
cdr3_nt: TGTGCCAGCAGCCCCAGGGGATATAGCTACGAGCAGTACTTC
v_call: TRBV7-3
d_call: .
clone_size: .
j_call: TRBJ2-7

cdr3_aa: CASSISAENYGYTF
cdr3_nt: TGTGCCAGTAGTATATCTGCGGAAAACTATGGCTACACCTTC
v_call: TRBV19
d_call: .
clone_size: .
j_call: TRBJ1-2

cdr3_aa: CASSLRTGGVFAFF
cdr3_nt: TGTGCCAGCAGCCTCCGGACAGGGGGCGTTTTCGCTTTCTTT
v_call: TRBV27
d_call: TRBD1
clone_size: .
j_call: TRBJ1-1

cdr3_aa: CASSFVGQESNQPQHF
cdr3_nt: TGTGCCAGCAGCTTCGTGGGACAGGAAAGCAATCAGCCCCAGCATTTT
v_call: TRBV7-2
d_call: TRBD1
clone_size: .
j_call: TRBJ1-5

cdr3_aa: CASSLPSRGPQHF
cdr3_nt: TGTGCCAGCAGTTTACCCTCCAGGGGGCCCCAGCATTTT
v_call: TRBV28
d_call: .
clone_size: .
j_call: TRBJ1-5

cdr3_aa: CASSYSVRVPDEQYF
cdr3_nt: TGTGCCAGCAGTTACTCCGTCAGGGTGCCGGACGAGCAGTACTTC
v_call: TRBV6-6
d_call: .
clone_size: .
j_call: TRBJ2-7

cdr3_aa: CASSFLGNEQYF
cdr3_nt: TGTGCCAGCTCCTTTCTCGGGAACGAGCAGTACTTC
v_call: TRBV2
d_call: .
clone_size: .
j_call: TRBJ2-7

cdr3_aa: CAWSVQGGEKLFF
cdr3_nt: TGTGCCTGGAGTGTACAGGGTGGTGAAAAACTGTTTTTT
v_call: TRBV30
d_call: .
clone_size: .
j_call: TRBJ1-4

cdr3_aa: CASSYSAGEAEAFF
cdr3_nt: TGTGCCAGCAGTTACTCCGCCGGGGAAGCTGAAGCTTTCTTT
v_call: TRBV27
d_call: .
clone_size: .
j_call: TRBJ1-1

cdr3_aa: CASSPTEETQYF
cdr3_nt: TGTGCAAGTAGTCCCACGGAAGAGACCCAGTACTTC
v_call: TRBV6-6
d_call: .
clone_size: .
j_call: TRBJ2-5

cdr3_aa: CASSHAPGLAGVNEQFF
cdr3_nt: TGCGCCAGCAGCCACGCCCCGGGACTAGCGGGAGTGAATGAGCAGTTCTTC
v_call: TRBV5-1
d_call: TRBD2
clone_size: .
j_call: TRBJ2-1

cdr3_aa: CANSGGHTDTQYF
cdr3_nt: TGTGCCAACTCAGGGGGTCACACAGATACGCAGTATTTT
v_call: TRBV9
d_call: TRBD1
clone_size: few
j_call: TRBJ2-3

cdr3_aa: CASSQAGNTEAFF
cdr3_nt: TGTGCCAGCAGCCAAGCGGGGAACACTGAAGCTTTCTTT
v_call: TRBV3-1/TRBV3-2
d_call: .
clone_size: .
j_call: TRBJ1-1

cdr3_aa: CAISKDRADQPQHF
cdr3_nt: TGTGCCATCAGTAAGGACAGAGCGGATCAGCCCCAGCATTTT
v_call: TRBV10-3
d_call: .
clone_size: .
j_call: TRBJ1-5

cdr3_aa: CASSPGTSGSQPPFF
cdr3_nt: TGTGCCAGCTCACCCGGGACTAGCGGGAGTCAACCCCCGTTCTTC
v_call: TRBV18
d_call: TRBD2
clone_size: .
j_call: TRBJ2-1

cdr3_aa: CASSLQSGRPDTQYF
cdr3_nt: TGCGCCAGCAGCTTACAGAGCGGGAGGCCAGATACGCAGTATTTT
v_call: TRBV5-1
d_call: TRBD2
clone_size: few
j_call: TRBJ2-3

cdr3_aa: CASRAAGDYEQYF
cdr3_nt: TGTGCCAGCCGCGCAGCCGGGGACTACGAGCAGTACTTC
v_call: TRBV28
d_call: .
clone_size: once
j_call: TRBJ2-7

cdr3_aa: CASSSGGRAYNEQFF
cdr3_nt: TGTGCCAGCAGCTCTGGCGGGAGGGCGTACAATGAGCAGTTCTTC
v_call: TRBV5-6
d_call: TRBD2
clone_size: .
j_call: TRBJ2-1

cdr3_aa: CASSQEVAGAGEKLFF
cdr3_nt: TGTGCCAGCAGTCAAGAAGTGGCAGGGGCTGGGGAAAAACTGTTTTTT
v_call: TRBV11-2
d_call: .
clone_size: few
j_call: TRBJ1-4

cdr3_aa: CASSVGSGTGRTDTQYF
cdr3_nt: TGCGCCAGCAGTGTGGGTTCCGGGACAGGGAGGACAGATACGCAGTATTTT
v_call: TRBV10-2
d_call: TRBD1
clone_size: .
j_call: TRBJ2-3

cdr3_aa: CASSPRQGNYGYTF
cdr3_nt: TGTGCCAGCAGCCCCCGACAGGGGAACTATGGCTACACCTTC
v_call: TRBV7-2
d_call: TRBD1
clone_size: .
j_call: TRBJ1-2

cdr3_aa: CASSEKGVSSYNSPLHF
cdr3_nt: TGCGCCAGCAGTGAGAAGGGGGTGAGCTCCTATAATTCACCCCTCCACTTT
v_call: TRBV10-1
d_call: .
clone_size: .
j_call: TRBJ1-6

cdr3_aa: CASSVQGITEAFF
cdr3_nt: TGTGCCAGCAGCGTTCAGGGGATCACTGAAGCTTTCTTT
v_call: TRBV9
d_call: .
clone_size: .
j_call: TRBJ1-1

cdr3_aa: CASSLTTGASTEAFF
cdr3_nt: TGTGCCAGCAGTCTAACGACAGGGGCCAGCACTGAAGCTTTCTTT
v_call: TRBV27
d_call: TRBD1
clone_size: once
j_call: TRBJ1-1

cdr3_aa: CASTQQGAYGYTF
cdr3_nt: TGTGCCAGCACCCAACAGGGGGCTTATGGCTACACCTTC
v_call: TRBV28
d_call: TRBD1
clone_size: .
j_call: TRBJ1-2

cdr3_aa: CASSLSVGGIGDTQYF
cdr3_nt: TGTGCCAGCAGTTTATCTGTGGGGGGTATTGGAGATACGCAGTATTTT
v_call: TRBV27
d_call: .
clone_size: .
j_call: TRBJ2-3

cdr3_aa: CAWGPTTSGNTIYF
cdr3_nt: TGTGCCTGGGGACCTACTACCTCTGGAAACACCATATATTTT
v_call: TRBV30
d_call: .
clone_size: .
j_call: TRBJ1-3

cdr3_aa: CASSGGQGARGYTF
cdr3_nt: TGTGCCAGTAGTGGTGGACAGGGGGCGAGAGGCTACACCTTC
v_call: TRBV19
d_call: TRBD1
clone_size: .
j_call: TRBJ1-2

cdr3_aa: CASSGQTNEKLFF
cdr3_nt: TGTGCCAGCAGCGGGCAGACTAATGAAAAACTGTTTTTT
v_call: TRBV9
d_call: .
clone_size: .
j_call: TRBJ1-4

cdr3_aa: CASSFLGFETQYF
cdr3_nt: TGTGCCAGCAGCTTTTTGGGCTTCGAGACCCAGTACTTC
v_call: TRBV7-2
d_call: .
clone_size: .
j_call: TRBJ2-5

cdr3_aa: CASSPSTRRGSEAFF
cdr3_nt: TGTGCCAGTAGTCCCTCGACCCGGAGGGGCTCTGAAGCTTTCTTT
v_call: TRBV19
d_call: .
clone_size: .
j_call: TRBJ1-1

cdr3_aa: CASRATRGGAGELFF
cdr3_nt: TGTGCCAGCAGGGCCACGAGGGGAGGCGCCGGGGAGCTGTTTTTT
v_call: TRBV11-3
d_call: .
clone_size: .
j_call: TRBJ2-2

cdr3_aa: CASSSGVYNEQFF
cdr3_nt: TGTGCCAGCAGTAGCGGGGTGTACAATGAGCAGTTCTTC
v_call: TRBV7-3
d_call: TRBD2
clone_size: .
j_call: TRBJ2-1

cdr3_aa: CASSRTGEDQPQHF
cdr3_nt: TGCGCCAGCAGCCGGACAGGGGAGGATCAGCCCCAGCATTTT
v_call: TRBV5-1
d_call: TRBD1
clone_size: .
j_call: TRBJ1-5